Listed here are 20 T cell receptor beta chains from one sample, sequenced in a study of STAT5B mutations in CD4+ large granular lymphocyte leukemia. Data came from immunoSEQ multiplex PCR; TCRdb stores just in-frame clones and leaves some out. The repertoire holds tens of thousands of clones, with roughly 71% as singletons. Sequenced: CD4+ T cells from blood buffy coats. These receptors were taken from a human donor in good health.

The V call is TRBV10-1, the J call TRBJ2-5; 10 nucleotides match TRBD2. Losses at the gene ends were 0 bases for V and 5 bases for J; bases not matched to a gene: 12. Germline CDR1 reads WNHNN; CDR2 reads SYGVQD (reference sequence). This CDR3 has 18 amino acids. The CDR3 nucleotides read TGCGCCAGCAGTGAGTCTCGGGCTAGCGGGGGCGAGGTGGAGACCCAGTACTTC. This translates into CASSESRASGGEVETQYF.

V is TRBV7-8 and J is TRBJ2-7; TRBD2 matches 10 bases. Losses at the gene ends were 3 bases for V and 3 bases for J; bases not matched to a gene: 8. CDR1 and CDR2 from the germline V gene are SGHVS and FQNEAQ. The CDR3 length is 16 residues. Written as DNA, the CDR3 is TGTGCCAGCAGCTTGTTAACTAGCGGGGAGATCTACGAGCAGTACTTC. Translating it yields CASSLLTSGEIYEQYF.

The chain links TRBV7-2 to TRBJ1-2, with TRBD1 matching over 7 bases. This CDR3 region has 17 residues. CDR1 and CDR2 (germline): SGHTA, FQGNSA. V was clipped by 4 bases and J by 4 bases; unmatched bases: 15. CDR3 DNA sequence: TGTGCCAGCAGCTCGACAGGGACAGTTGTGTCGGGCTATGGCTACACCTTC. Protein: CASSSTGTVVSGYGYTF.

This clone was seen more than once but under ten times. The chain links TRBV10-3 to TRBJ2-3; D is undetermined. Trimming stripped 3 bases from V and 1 base from J, with 8 bases between. Germline V gene data show CDR1 as ENHRY and CDR2 as SYGVKD. This CDR3 contains 14 residues. In nucleotides, the CDR3 is TGTGCCATCAGTGAACAGAGTCGCACAGATACGCAGTATTTT. It is translated as CAISEQSRTDTQYF.

This rearrangement joins TRBV14 to TRBJ2-7; possibly TRBD1 or TRBD2 for D (5 bases each). The CDR3 is made up of 15 amino acids. Trimming stripped 4 bases from V and 7 bases from J, with 20 bases between. The germline gives CDR1 SGHDN, CDR2 FVKESK. CDR3 residues: CASSPIAGTVQEQYF. The CDR3 coding sequence is TGTGCCAGCAGCCCCATTGCAGGGACGGTCCAGGAGCAGTACTTC.

This clone was observed a few times. The genes are TRBV28 and TRBJ1-5; D might be TRBD1 (6 bases). V was pared by 8 bases and J by 0 bases, with 11 bases between. There are 14 residues in the CDR3. Germline assignment: CDR1 MDHEN and CDR2 SYDVKM. Here the CDR3 DNA reads TGTGCCAGCTCACAGGGAGTTAGCAATCAGCCCCAGCATTTT. Translated, it gives CASSQGVSNQPQHF.

This clone appeared a single time. The J gene is TRBJ2-5, the V gene TRBV6-5, with D uncertain. Germline loops: CDR1 MNHEY, CDR2 SVGAGI. The CDR3 sequence is 15 residues long. V dropped 1 base and J dropped 4 bases, with 13 bases sitting between them. The chain's CDR3 is CASSYYGHSGETQYF. The CDR3 coding sequence is TGTGCCAGCAGTTACTACGGTCATTCAGGAGAGACCCAGTACTTC.

Only a few counts were recorded for this clone. This sequence joins TRBV7-9 and TRBJ2-1; 8 bases align to TRBD1. Germline trimming cut 4 bases from V and 6 bases from J; bases unmatched to any gene: 8. The length of the CDR3 is 15 residues. CDR1 is SEHNR and CDR2 is FQNEAQ in the germline V gene (reference sequence). CDR3 sequence (DNA): TGTGCCAGCAGCTACCGGGACAGGCCGGTCAATGAGCAGTTCTTC. Its translation: CASSYRDRPVNEQFF.

The table lists this clone with a count of one. The chain joins TRBV27 to TRBJ1-1; TRBD1 is a possible D gene (5 bases). The CDR3 is made up of 15 amino acids. The germline V gene has CDR1 MNHEY and CDR2 SMNVEV (reference sequence). V was cut by 4 bases and J by 7 bases, with 19 bases left in between. The CDR3 reads CASSWENPGTGEAFF. The CDR3 DNA reads TGTGCCAGCAGTTGGGAGAATCCAGGGACGGGTGAAGCTTTCTTT.

The V and J genes are TRBV7-9 and TRBJ2-3; D is ambiguous. The CDR3 is 12 residues long. CDR1 and CDR2 (germline): SEHNR, FQNEAQ (reference sequence). V gave up 2 bases and J gave up 12 bases, with 12 bases separating them. In DNA, the CDR3 is TGTGCCAGCAGCTTATCCACGGCCTACCAGTATTTT. Residues: CASSLSTAYQYF. The whole variable domain, filled in from reference TRBV7-9 and TRBJ2-3, reads DTGVSQNPRHKITKRGQNVTFRCDPISEHNRLYWYRQTLGQGPEFLTYFQNEAQLEKSRLLSDRFSAERPKGSFSTLEIQRTEQGDSAMYLCASSLSTAYQYFGPGTRLTVL.

This chain joins TRBV4-2 and TRBJ2-1; 8 bases agree with TRBD2. CDR3 length equals 14 residues. Germline CDR1 reads LGHNA; CDR2 reads YNFKEQ. Germline trimming cut 3 bases from V and 6 bases from J; bases unmatched to any gene: 4. The DNA for the CDR3 is TGTGCCAGCAGCCAGGGACTAGTAGCCAATGAGCAGTTCTTC. It translates to CASSQGLVANEQFF.

This clone was observed a handful of times. The chain uses TRBV5-4 and TRBJ1-2, with D uncertain. The CDR3 covers 13 residues. V was shortened by 4 bases and J by 4 bases, with 11 bases between the two germline ends. Germline-derived CDR1 and CDR2 are SGHNT and YYREEE (reference sequence). The CDR3 DNA is TGTGCCAGCAGCCTCAACTCTGGCTATGGCTACACCTTC. This gives the protein CASSLNSGYGYTF.

This chain joins TRBV27 and TRBJ1-4; the D is unclear. Germline CDR1 MNHEY, CDR2 SMNVEV (reference sequence). V was trimmed by 4 bases and J by 8 bases, leaving 11 bases between them. CDR3 length equals 13 residues. Written as DNA, the CDR3 is TGTGCCAGCAGTTGGGTATTTGGAGAAAAACTGTTTTTT. It codes for CASSWVFGEKLFF.

The rearrangement joins TRBV19 to TRBJ1-6, with D unclear. The CDR3 is made up of 14 amino acids. Trimming stripped 3 bases from V and 4 bases from J, with 7 bases between. The germline CDR1 and CDR2 sequences are LNHDA and SQIVND (reference sequence). The CDR3 spells CASSMREYNSPLHF. The CDR3 DNA reads as TGTGCCAGTAGTATGCGTGAATATAATTCACCCCTCCACTTT.

This chain joins TRBV14 and TRBJ2-7; D is unclear. V lost 8 bases and J lost 6, with 14 bases in between. Germline V lookup: CDR1 SGHDN, CDR2 FVKESK. The CDR3 covers 12 residues. CDR3 DNA sequence: TGTGCCAGCGTATCAAGTGTGGGCGAGCAGTACTTC. This codes for CASVSSVGEQYF.

The chain employs TRBV4-3 and TRBJ1-1; no definite D call. The CDR3 runs to 13 residues. Trimming took 6 bases from V and 1 from J, leaving 9 bases between them. CDR1 and CDR2 from the germline V gene are LGHNA and YSLEER. The CDR3 DNA is TGCGCCAGCAGTCACGAGGGGAACACTGAAGCTTTCTTT. Its translation: CASSHEGNTEAFF.

The chain recombines TRBV18 with TRBJ2-1; 7 bases fit TRBD2. Germline-derived CDR1 and CDR2 are KGHSH and LQKENI. This CDR3 comprises 15 residues. With V trimmed by 0 bases and J by 4 bases, 3 bases remained unmatched. CDR3 amino acids: CASSPPLAAYNEQFF. CDR3 DNA: TGTGCCAGCTCACCACCCCTAGCGGCGTACAATGAGCAGTTCTTC.

The V and J genes are TRBV7-2 and TRBJ2-1; D could derive from TRBD1 or TRBD2 (6 bases each). This CDR3 is 13 amino acids long. Trimming left V 2 bases short and J 7 bases short, with 9 bases between. Germline V gives CDR1 SGHTA, CDR2 FQGNSA. This CDR3 reads CASSLKGGNEQFF. CDR3 bases: TGTGCCAGCAGCTTAAAAGGGGGGAATGAGCAGTTCTTC.

Here the CDR3 DNA reads TGCGCCAGCAGCCAAGACAGGGGTTACGAGCAGTACTTC. This codes for CASSQDRGYEQYF. The J gene is TRBJ2-7, the V gene TRBV4-3, with D maybe TRBD1 (6 bases). V lost 0 bases and J lost 4, with 7 bases in between. Germline V CDR1 and CDR2: LGHNA, YSLEER. The CDR3 is 13 residues long.

This clone was counted a few times. The gene calls are TRBV5-5 and TRBJ2-5; possibly TRBD1 for D (6 bases). The V and J ends lost 5 bases and 4 bases respectively, with 15 bases between them. This CDR3 is 14 amino acids long. Germline lookup yields CDR1 SGHKS and CDR2 YYEKEE (reference sequence). The CDR3 coding sequence is TGTGCCAGCAGTAGACAGGCTCCCGGAGAGACCCAGTACTTC. Encoded protein: CASSRQAPGETQYF.